This TCR beta chain was recorded in a study of T cell repertoires in cytomegalovirus infection. As for the study in general: Both recently identified HLA-C-restricted and well-studied HLA-B-restricted CMV epitopes were used in the study. Public TCR beta signatures provided an indication of both CMV infection and a matching HLA type. Study results and limitations: People with CMV and the relevant HLA were identified by cumulative public TCR beta family frequency.

The CDR3 length is 15 residues. Germline V gene data show CDR1 as MNHNS and CDR2 as SASEGT. V gave up 4 bases and J gave up 6 bases; unmatched junction bases: 9. MiXCR, run by TCRdb on the reads, gives a single entry per CDR3 protein. The sample lists around 500,000 distinct CDR3 sequences, about 42% occurring once. This clonotype has more than one count but fewer than ten. Antigen: not known. This sequence joins TRBV6-1 and TRBJ2-1; TRBD2 matches at 7 bases. The source material was cultured PBMCs, sampled from culture after CMV antigen stimulation. This receptor was identified in a human donor in good health (CMV status not recorded). Some clones in this sample may be carry-over from other donors' samples. The CDR3 nucleotides read TGTGCCAGCAGTGGCCGGGACTACCTCCTCAATGAGCAGTTCTTC. Its protein product is CASSGRDYLLNEQFF.